Described below is a single TCR beta chain sequence and its context. This specimen belongs to a study of cytomegalovirus exposure and HLA in healthy donors. PCR involved 60 Vbeta and 13 Jbeta primers. Authors' processing steps: Later reanalysis found about 80 million unique TCR beta chains, roughly 10 million of them shared. Libraries were prepared by immunoSEQ multiplex PCR; TCRdb keeps only in-frame clonotypes and omits some of them. D and trimming come from the DNA, and the V and J calls and clone size come from that table. The table shows roughly 190,000 clones, with approximately 79% occurring only once. From germline, CDR1 is SEHNR and CDR2 FQNEAQ (reference sequence). The CDR3 is made up of 13 amino acids. V was shortened by 5 bases and J by 10 bases, with 12 bases between the two germline ends.

The rearrangement links TRBV7-9 to TRBJ1-6; no clear D gene. The clonotype originates from a woman younger than 35 in good health and CMV-seronegative. Sequenced: PBMCs. In DNA, the CDR3 is TGTGCCAGCAGCCCGGGGTGGCGCTCACCCCTCCACTTT. Amino acid sequence: CASSPGWRSPLHF.